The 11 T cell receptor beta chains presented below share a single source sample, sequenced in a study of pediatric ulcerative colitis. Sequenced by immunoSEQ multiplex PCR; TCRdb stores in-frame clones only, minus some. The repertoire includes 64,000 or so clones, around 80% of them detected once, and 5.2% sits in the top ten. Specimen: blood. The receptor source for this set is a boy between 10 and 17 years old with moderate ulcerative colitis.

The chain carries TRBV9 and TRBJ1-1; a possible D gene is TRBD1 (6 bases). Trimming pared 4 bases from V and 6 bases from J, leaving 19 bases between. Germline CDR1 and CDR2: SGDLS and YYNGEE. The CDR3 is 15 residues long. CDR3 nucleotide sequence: TGTGCCAGCAGCCGCTCACAGGGAACCCCCTCTGAAGCTTTCTTT. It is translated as CASSRSQGTPSEAFF.

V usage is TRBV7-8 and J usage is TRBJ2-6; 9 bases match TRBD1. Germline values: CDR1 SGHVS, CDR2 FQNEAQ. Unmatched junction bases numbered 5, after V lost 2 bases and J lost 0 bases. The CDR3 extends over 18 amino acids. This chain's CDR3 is CASSLTGTGPSGANVLTF. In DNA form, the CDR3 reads TGTGCCAGCAGCTTAACCGGGACAGGGCCCTCTGGGGCCAACGTCCTGACTTTC.

This CDR3 reads CASSQVITGGGFYEQYF. The DNA for the CDR3 is TGCGCCAGCAGCCAAGTTATTACAGGGGGGGGATTCTACGAGCAGTACTTC. The V gene is TRBV4-1, the J gene TRBJ2-7, with a tentative D call TRBD1 (8 bases). Germline-derived CDR1 and CDR2 are MGHRA and YSYEKL. The V and J ends lost 1 base and 3 bases respectively, with 19 bases between them. The CDR3 runs 17 residues.

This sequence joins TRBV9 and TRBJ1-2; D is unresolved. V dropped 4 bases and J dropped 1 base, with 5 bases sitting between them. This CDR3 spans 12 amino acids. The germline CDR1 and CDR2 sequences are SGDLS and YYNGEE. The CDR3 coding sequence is TGTGCCAGCAGCCCGAATAACTATGGCTACACCTTC. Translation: CASSPNNYGYTF.

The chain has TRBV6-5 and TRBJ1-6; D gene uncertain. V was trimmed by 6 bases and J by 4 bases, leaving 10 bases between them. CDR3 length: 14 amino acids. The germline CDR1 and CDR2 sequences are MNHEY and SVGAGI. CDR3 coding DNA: TGTGCCAGCAGCCACAACATGTATAATTCACCCCTCCACTTT. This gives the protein CASSHNMYNSPLHF.

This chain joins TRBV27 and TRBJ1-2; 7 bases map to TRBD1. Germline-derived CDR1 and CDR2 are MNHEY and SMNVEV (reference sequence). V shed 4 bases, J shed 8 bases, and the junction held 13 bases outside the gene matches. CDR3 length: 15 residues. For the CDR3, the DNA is TGTGCCAGCAGTTCCCTCCCGCCGACAGGGAGGGGCTACACCTTC. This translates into CASSSLPPTGRGYTF.

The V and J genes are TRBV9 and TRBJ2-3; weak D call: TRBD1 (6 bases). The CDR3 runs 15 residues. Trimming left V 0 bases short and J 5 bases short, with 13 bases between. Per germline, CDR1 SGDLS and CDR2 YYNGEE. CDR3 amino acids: CASSVVGQGIDTQYF. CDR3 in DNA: TGTGCCAGCAGCGTAGTGGGCCAGGGGATAGATACGCAGTATTTT.

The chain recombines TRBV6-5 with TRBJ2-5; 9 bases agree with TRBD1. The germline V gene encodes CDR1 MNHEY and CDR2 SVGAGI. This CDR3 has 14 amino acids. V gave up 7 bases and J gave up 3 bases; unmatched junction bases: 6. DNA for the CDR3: TGTGCCAGCATTCAGACAGGGGGAGAAGAGACCCAGTACTTC. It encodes CASIQTGGEETQYF.

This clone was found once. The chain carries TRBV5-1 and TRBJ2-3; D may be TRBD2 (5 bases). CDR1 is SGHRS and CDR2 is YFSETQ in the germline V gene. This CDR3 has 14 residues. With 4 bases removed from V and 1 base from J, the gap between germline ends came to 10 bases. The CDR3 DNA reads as TGCGCCAGCAGCCCTCCGGAGGGCACAGATACGCAGTATTTT. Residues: CASSPPEGTDTQYF.

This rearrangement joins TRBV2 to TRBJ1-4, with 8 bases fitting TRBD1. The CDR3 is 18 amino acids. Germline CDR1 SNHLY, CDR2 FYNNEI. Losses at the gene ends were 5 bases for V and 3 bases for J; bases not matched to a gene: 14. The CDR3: CASSRGRGRGTSNEKLFF. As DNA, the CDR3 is TGTGCCAGCAGTAGAGGCAGGGGGCGCGGAACTTCTAATGAAAAACTGTTTTTT.

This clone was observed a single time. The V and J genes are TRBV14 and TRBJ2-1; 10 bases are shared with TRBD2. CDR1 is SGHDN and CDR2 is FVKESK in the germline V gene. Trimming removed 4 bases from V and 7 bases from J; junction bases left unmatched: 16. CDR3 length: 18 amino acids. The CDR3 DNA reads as TGTGCCAGCAGCCGGGAGGGGGTTACTAGCGGGGCCAAGAATGAGCAGTTCTTC. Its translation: CASSREGVTSGAKNEQFF.